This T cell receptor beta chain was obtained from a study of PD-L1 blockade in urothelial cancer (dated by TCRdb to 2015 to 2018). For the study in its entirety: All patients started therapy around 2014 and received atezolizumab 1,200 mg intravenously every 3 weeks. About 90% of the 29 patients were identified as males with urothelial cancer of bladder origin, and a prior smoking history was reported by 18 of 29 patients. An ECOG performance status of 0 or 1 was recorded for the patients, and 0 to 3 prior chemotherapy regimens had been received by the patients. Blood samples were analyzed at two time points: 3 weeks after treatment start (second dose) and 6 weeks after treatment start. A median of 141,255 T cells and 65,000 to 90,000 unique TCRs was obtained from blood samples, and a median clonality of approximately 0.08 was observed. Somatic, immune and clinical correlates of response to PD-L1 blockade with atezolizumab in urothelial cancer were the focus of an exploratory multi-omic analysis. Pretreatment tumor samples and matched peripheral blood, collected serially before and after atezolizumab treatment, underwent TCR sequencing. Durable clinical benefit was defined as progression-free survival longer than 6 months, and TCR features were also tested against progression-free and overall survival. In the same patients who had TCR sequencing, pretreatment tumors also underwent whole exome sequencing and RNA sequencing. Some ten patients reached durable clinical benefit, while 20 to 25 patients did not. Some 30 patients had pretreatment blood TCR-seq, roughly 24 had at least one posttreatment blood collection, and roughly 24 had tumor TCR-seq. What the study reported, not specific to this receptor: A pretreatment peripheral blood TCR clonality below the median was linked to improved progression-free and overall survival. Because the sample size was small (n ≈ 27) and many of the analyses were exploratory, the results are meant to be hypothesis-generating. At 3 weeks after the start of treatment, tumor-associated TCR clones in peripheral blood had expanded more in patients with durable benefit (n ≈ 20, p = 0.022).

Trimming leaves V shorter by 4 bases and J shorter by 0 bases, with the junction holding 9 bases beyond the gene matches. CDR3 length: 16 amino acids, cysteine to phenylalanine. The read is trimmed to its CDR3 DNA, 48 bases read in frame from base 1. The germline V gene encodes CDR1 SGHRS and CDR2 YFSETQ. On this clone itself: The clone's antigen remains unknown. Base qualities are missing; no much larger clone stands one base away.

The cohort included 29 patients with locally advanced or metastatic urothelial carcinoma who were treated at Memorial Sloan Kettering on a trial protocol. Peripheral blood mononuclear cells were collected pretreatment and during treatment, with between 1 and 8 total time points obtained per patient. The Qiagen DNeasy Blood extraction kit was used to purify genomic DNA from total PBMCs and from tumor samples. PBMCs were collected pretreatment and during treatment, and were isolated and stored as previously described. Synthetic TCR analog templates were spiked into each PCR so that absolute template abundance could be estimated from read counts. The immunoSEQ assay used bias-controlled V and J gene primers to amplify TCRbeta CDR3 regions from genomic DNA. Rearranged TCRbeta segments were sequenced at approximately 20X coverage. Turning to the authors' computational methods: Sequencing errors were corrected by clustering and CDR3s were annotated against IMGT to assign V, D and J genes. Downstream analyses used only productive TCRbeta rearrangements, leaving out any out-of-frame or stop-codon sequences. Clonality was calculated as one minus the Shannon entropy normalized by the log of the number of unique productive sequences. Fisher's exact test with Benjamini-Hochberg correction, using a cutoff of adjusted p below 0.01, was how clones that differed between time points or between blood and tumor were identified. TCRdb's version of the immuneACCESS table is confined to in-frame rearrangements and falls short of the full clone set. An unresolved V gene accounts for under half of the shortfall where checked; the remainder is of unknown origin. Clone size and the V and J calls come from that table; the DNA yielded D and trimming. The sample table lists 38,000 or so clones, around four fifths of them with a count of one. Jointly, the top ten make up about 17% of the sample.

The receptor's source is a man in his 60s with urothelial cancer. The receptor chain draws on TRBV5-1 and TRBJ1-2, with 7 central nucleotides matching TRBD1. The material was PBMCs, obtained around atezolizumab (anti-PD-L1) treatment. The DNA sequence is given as TGCGCCAGCAGCCTCGGGACAGTCCTGTCTAACTATGGCTACACCTTC. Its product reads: CASSLGTVLSNYGYTF. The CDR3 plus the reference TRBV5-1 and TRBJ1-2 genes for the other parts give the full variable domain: KAGVTQTPRYLIKTRGQQVTLSCSPISGHRSVSWYQQTPGQGLQFLFEYFSETQRNKGNFPGRFSGRQFSNSRSEMNVSTLELGDSALYLCASSLGTVLSNYGYTFGSGTRLTVV.